This record covers a single T cell receptor beta chain. As yet, its antigen is unknown. The CDR3 covers 14 residues. Germline V CDR1 and CDR2: SGHTA, FQGTGA. Trimming took off 2 bases at V and 4 bases at J, with 6 bases between the two ends. This record comes from a study of T cell responses to AZD1222 COVID-19 vaccine. Whole-study results and caveats: Spike as a whole was targeted by vaccine-associated CD4 TCRs, dominant at 160-218 and 743-854.

Method: immunoSEQ multiplex PCR; TCRdb's copy keeps in-frame clones and lacks some. Among over 150,000 clones, 90% were seen once, and the ten largest hold around 2.9%. The sequences come from peripheral blood, collected on day 0 of AZD1222 vaccination. The V gene is TRBV7-3, the J gene TRBJ1-6; the D gene is possibly TRBD1 (6 bases). The TCR sequence derives from an adult in good health. The CDR3 here is CASSLGTYNSPLHF. In nucleotides, the CDR3 is TGTGCCAGCAGCTTAGGGACATATAATTCACCCCTCCACTTT.